This T cell receptor (beta chain) was captured by sequencing in a study of vaccination and CD4 T cells after COVID-19. About the research overall: The stimulating agents, overlapping spike peptides, came from SARS-CoV-2, HCoV-NL63, HCoV-OC43 and HCoV-229E.

Once obtained from cultured CD4+ T cells, the DNA was sequenced using the Oncomine TCR Beta short-read assay. Genomic DNA extraction was carried out from cultured CD4+ T cells. TCRdb analysed the PCR reads with MiXCR anew, one entry per CDR3 protein. The table includes about 6,300 distinct CDR3 sequences, 33% detected once. The table lists this clonotype with a few counts. Its antigen is undetermined. The V gene end was trimmed by 0 bases and the J gene end by 5 bases; junction bases not matched to a gene: 6. The CDR3 runs 17 residues. Germline V lookup: CDR1 SGHTS, CDR2 YDEGEE. The treatment: roughly 10-day PBMC culture with coronavirus spike peptide pools or control peptides (ViraFEST assay). The unexposed donor gave CD4+ T cells before the COVID-19 pandemic (2011-2018). T cells were expanded with peptide pools, and expanded clonotypes were identified by TCR sequencing.

The specimen sequenced was CD4+ T cells from blood, cultured in vitro. The chain combines TRBV5-8 with TRBJ2-5, with 14 bases fitting TRBD2. The clonotype comes from a human donor in good health. The CDR3 coding sequence is TGTGCCAGCAGCTTGGAAGGACTAGCGGGAGGAGGGGAGACCCAGTACTTC. Protein sequence: CASSLEGLAGGGETQYF.